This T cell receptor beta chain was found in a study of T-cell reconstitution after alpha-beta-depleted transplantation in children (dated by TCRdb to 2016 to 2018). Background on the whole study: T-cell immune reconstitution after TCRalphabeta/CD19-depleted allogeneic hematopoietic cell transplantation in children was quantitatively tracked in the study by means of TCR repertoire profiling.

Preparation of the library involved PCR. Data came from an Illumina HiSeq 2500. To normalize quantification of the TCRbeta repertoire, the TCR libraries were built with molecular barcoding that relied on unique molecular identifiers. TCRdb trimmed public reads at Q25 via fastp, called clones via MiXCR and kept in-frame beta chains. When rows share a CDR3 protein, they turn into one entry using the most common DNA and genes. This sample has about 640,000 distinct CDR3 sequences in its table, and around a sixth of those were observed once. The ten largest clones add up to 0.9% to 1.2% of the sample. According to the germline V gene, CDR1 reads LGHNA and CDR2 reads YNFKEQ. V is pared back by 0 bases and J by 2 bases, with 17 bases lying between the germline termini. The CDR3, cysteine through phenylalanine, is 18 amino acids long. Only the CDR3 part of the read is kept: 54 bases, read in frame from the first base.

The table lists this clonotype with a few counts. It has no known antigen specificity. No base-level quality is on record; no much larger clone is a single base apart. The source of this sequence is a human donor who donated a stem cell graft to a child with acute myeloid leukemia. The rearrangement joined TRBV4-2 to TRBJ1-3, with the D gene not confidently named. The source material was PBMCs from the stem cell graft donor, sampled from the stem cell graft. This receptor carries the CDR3 CASSQDSAGVKTGNTIYF. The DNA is TGTGCCAGCAGCCAAGACTCGGCCGGCGTAAAGACTGGAAACACCATATATTTT.